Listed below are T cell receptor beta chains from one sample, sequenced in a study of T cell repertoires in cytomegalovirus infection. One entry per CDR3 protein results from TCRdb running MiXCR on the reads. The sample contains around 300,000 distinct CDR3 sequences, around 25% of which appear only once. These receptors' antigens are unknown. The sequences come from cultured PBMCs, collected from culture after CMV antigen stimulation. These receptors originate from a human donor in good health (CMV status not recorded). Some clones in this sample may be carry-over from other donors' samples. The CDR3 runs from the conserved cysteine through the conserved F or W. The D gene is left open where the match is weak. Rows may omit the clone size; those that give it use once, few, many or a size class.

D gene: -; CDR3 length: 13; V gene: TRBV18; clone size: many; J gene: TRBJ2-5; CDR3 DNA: TGTGCCAGCAGCCCCCCGAACCAAGAGACCCAGTACTTC; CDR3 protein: CASSPPNQETQYF
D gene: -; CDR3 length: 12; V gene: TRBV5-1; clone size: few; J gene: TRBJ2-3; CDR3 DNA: TGCGCCAGCAGCTTGGGTGTGGCCGCGCAGTATTTT; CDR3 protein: CASSLGVAAQYF
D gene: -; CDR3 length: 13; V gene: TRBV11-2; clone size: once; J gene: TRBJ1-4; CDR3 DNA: TGTGCCAGCAGCTTACCGCTTAATGAAAAACTGTTTTTT; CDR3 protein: CASSLPLNEKLFF
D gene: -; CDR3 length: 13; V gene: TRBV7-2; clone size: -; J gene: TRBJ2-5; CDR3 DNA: TGTGCCAGCAGATCCAGGGTCCAAGAGACCCAGTACTTC; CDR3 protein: CASRSRVQETQYF
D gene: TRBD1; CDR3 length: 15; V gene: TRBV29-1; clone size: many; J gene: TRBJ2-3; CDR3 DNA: TGCAGCGTCCCCCCCCGGGACAGAGGCACAGATACGCAGTATTTT; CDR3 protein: CSVPPRDRGTDTQYF
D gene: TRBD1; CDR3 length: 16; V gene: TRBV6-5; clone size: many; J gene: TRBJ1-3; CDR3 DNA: TGTGCCAGCAGTTACTCGACAGGGGCAAGCGGAAACACCATATATTTT; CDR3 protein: CASSYSTGASGNTIYF
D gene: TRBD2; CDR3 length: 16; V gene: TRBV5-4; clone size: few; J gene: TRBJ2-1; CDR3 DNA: TGTGCCAGCAGCTCACCGGGACTAGCGGGAGTATCTGAGCAGTTCTTC; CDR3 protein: CASSSPGLAGVSEQFF
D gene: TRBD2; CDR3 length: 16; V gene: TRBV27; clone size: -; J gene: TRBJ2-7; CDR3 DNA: TGTGCCAGCAGTCCTCGGATGGCTAGCGGTAACAACGAGCAGTACTTC; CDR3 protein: CASSPRMASGNNEQYF
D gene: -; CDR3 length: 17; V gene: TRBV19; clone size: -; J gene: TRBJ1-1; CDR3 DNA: TGTGCCAGTAGTATCAGGAGGGCCACGGGGTTTCACACTGAAGCTTTCTTT; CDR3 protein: CASSIRRATGFHTEAFF
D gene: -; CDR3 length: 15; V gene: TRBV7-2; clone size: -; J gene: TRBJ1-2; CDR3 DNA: TGTGCCAGCAGCTTATATTCGAGGGGCGACTATGGCTACACCTTC; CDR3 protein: CASSLYSRGDYGYTF
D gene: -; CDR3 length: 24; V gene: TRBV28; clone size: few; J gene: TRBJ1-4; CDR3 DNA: TGTGCCAGCAGTTTACACATACCCTACGGACGCCGGGGGCGGGGGCGCATATCCAATGAAAAACTGTTTTTT; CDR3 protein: CASSLHIPYGRRGRGRISNEKLFF
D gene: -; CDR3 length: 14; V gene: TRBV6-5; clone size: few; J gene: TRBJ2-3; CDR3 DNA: TGTGCCAGCAGCAATACAGGGTTTGGGGATACGCAGTATTTT; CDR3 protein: CASSNTGFGDTQYF
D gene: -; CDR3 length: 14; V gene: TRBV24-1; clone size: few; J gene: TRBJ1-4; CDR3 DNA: TGTGCCACCAGTGATGCGGGGCCTGGGGAAAAACTGTTTTTT; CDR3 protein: CATSDAGPGEKLFF
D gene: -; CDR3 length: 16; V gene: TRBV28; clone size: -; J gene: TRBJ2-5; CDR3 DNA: TGTGCCAGCAGTTTCGGAGCAGGGGCACTGTCAGAGACCCAGTACTTC; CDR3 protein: CASSFGAGALSETQYF